A single sample is the source of the 9 T cell receptor beta chains below, sequenced in a study of blood T cell repertoires in COVID-19. The data were produced by immunoSEQ multiplex PCR, yet TCRdb's version contains in-frame clones alone and is incomplete. The sample consists of 150,000 or so clones, 80% of them appearing once. The specimen was peripheral blood. These receptors all stem from a man in his sixties with acute or convalescent COVID-19.

The gene calls are TRBV18 and TRBJ2-1; D call uncertain. V was trimmed by 6 bases and J by 7 bases, leaving 10 bases between them. The CDR3 covers 12 residues. Germline V gives CDR1 KGHSH, CDR2 LQKENI. CDR3 sequence: CASSGAGNEQFF. DNA of the CDR3: TGTGCCAGCTCGGGTGCCGGGAATGAGCAGTTCTTC.

This clone was picked up a small number of times. The rearrangement joins TRBV5-4 to TRBJ1-1; 7 nucleotides align to TRBD1. CDR1 SGHNT and CDR2 YYREEE come from the germline V gene (reference sequence). The CDR3 totals 15 residues. Unmatched junction bases numbered 8, after V lost 5 bases and J lost 1 base. DNA of the CDR3: TGTGCCAGCAGGCACAGGGGAATTGAGAACACTGAAGCTTTCTTT. Residues: CASRHRGIENTEAFF.

The rearrangement links TRBV9 to TRBJ2-1; unclear D gene. Germline lookup yields CDR1 SGDLS and CDR2 YYNGEE. This CDR3 comprises 18 residues. The V and J ends lost 0 bases and 0 bases respectively, with 16 bases between them. CDR3 coding DNA: TGTGCCAGCAGCGTAGCTACGCCTACCTATAGCTCCTACAATGAGCAGTTCTTC. It codes for CASSVATPTYSSYNEQFF.

The chain has TRBV28 and TRBJ1-2; D possibly corresponds to TRBD1 (6 bases). Germline V CDR1 and CDR2: MDHEN, SYDVKM. V was pared by 4 bases and J by 8 bases, with 14 bases between. This CDR3 has 13 amino acids. CDR3: CASSSATGFGYTF. DNA of the CDR3: TGTGCCAGCAGTTCTGCAACAGGGTTCGGCTACACCTTC.

The CDR3 reads CASAGTGSYEQYF. The CDR3 DNA reads as TGTGCCAGTGCGGGGACAGGCTCCTACGAGCAGTACTTC. The chain links TRBV19 to TRBJ2-7; 8 bases line up with TRBD1. CDR1 LNHDA and CDR2 SQIVND come from the germline V gene (reference sequence). The CDR3 runs to 13 residues. With V trimmed by 8 bases and J by 0 bases, 3 bases remained unmatched.

This clone was seen once. The chain couples TRBV7-3 to TRBJ2-5; 7 bases are shared with TRBD1. The CDR3 runs 13 residues. V lost 5 bases, J lost 5 bases, and 5 bases stayed unmatched. In germline, CDR1 is SGHTA, CDR2 FQGTGA. As DNA, the CDR3 is TGTGCCAGCAGCCCAACAGGGGTCGAGACCCAGTACTTC. This translates into CASSPTGVETQYF.

The rearrangement links TRBV3-1 (or the pseudogene TRBV3-2) to TRBJ1-4; D possibly corresponds to TRBD1 (5 bases). Between the trimmed V and J ends, which lost 1 base and 8 bases, there was a span of 17 bases. There are 16 residues in the CDR3. Germline loops: CDR1 LGHDT, CDR2 YNNKEL (reference sequence). The CDR3 DNA follows: TGTGCCAGCAGCCAAGGAGTTAGGGCGGAGGGGGAAAAACTGTTTTTT. It specifies CASSQGVRAEGEKLFF.

The table lists this clone with a count of one. The gene calls are TRBV2 and TRBJ1-4, with 11 bases lining up with TRBD1. V was pared by 8 bases and J by 7 bases, with 12 bases of the junction left unmatched. The CDR3 totals 16 residues. Germline values: CDR1 SNHLY, CDR2 FYNNEI. In DNA, the CDR3 is TGTGCCAGCCGGGCTATAGGACAGGGGGCTGGTGAAAAACTGTTTTTT. It encodes CASRAIGQGAGEKLFF.

The chain couples TRBV28 to TRBJ1-5, with D possibly TRBD1 on 5 matching bases. The ends were cut back, 4 bases at V and 4 bases at J, with 11 bases in the middle. Germline V gives CDR1 MDHEN, CDR2 SYDVKM. There are 14 residues in the CDR3. The DNA of the CDR3 is TGTGCCAGCAGTTCGTACAGGCCGAATCAGCCCCAGCATTTT. Protein product: CASSSYRPNQPQHF. Based on the CDR3 plus reference TRBV28 and TRBJ1-5, the full variable domain is DVKVTQSSRYLVKRTGEKVFLECVQDMDHENMFWYRQDPGLGLRLIYFSYDVKMKEKGDIPEGYSVSREKKERFSLILESASTNQTSMYLCASSSYRPNQPQHFGDGTRLSIL.